This section outlines one T cell receptor (beta chain) sequence together with its context. Antigen unknown. The sample is drawn from a study of vaccination and CD4 T cells after COVID-19. Across the whole study: Overlapping peptides of the spike proteins of SARS-CoV-2, HCoV-NL63, HCoV-OC43 and HCoV-229E were used for cell stimulation.

Study-wide results and caveats: Although the median of SARS-CoV-2-reactive clonotypes rose from around 19 to 38, the change was not significant.

The assay that was used to sequence DNA from cultured CD4+ T cells was the Oncomine TCR Beta short-read assay. TCRdb reprocessed the PCR reads with MiXCR, giving one entry per CDR3 protein. The table includes over 20,000 distinct CDR3 sequences, 40% to 50% detected once. Treatment: approximately nine-day PBMC culture with coronavirus spike peptide pools or control peptides (ViraFEST assay). Once peptide pools had expanded antigen-specific T cells, ViraFEST sequenced TCRs. Negative selection was the method that isolated CD4+ T cells after roughly ten days of culture. This CDR3 comprises 23 residues. The TCR sequence derives from a human donor who received a COVID-19 vaccine. The chain links TRBV21-1 to TRBJ2-6; the table's D call, TRBD2, was not checked against the DNA. TRBV21-1 is given as a pseudogene. The sequenced sample was CD4+ T cells from blood, cultured in vitro, obtained before SARS-CoV-2 vaccination. CDR3 DNA: TGTGCCAGCAGCAAAGCGCGCGGGGGACTAGCGGGGGGGCCCAGCTCTGGGGCCAACGTCCTGACTTTC. It yields the protein CASSKARGGLAGGPSSGANVLTF.